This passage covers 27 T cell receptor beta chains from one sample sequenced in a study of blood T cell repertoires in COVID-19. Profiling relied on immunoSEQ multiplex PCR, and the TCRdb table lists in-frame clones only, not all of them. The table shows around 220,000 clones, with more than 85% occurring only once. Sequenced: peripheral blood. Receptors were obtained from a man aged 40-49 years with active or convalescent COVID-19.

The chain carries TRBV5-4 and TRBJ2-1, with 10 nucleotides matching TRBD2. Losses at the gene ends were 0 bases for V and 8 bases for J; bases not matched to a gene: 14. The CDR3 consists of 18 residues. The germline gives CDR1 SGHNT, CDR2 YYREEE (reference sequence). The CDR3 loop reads CASSLGSSGRRVAHEQFF. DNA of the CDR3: TGTGCCAGCAGCTTGGGGAGTAGCGGGAGGAGGGTAGCGCATGAGCAGTTCTTC.

The CDR3 spells CAWSLRMKETQYF. The CDR3 DNA reads as TGTGCCTGGAGTCTGAGGATGAAAGAGACCCAGTACTTC. V and J are TRBV30 and TRBJ2-5; D gene uncertain. The CDR3 is 13 amino acids. Germline V CDR1 and CDR2: GTSNPN, SVGIG (reference sequence). Trimming removed 2 bases at V and 3 bases at J, with 10 bases between.

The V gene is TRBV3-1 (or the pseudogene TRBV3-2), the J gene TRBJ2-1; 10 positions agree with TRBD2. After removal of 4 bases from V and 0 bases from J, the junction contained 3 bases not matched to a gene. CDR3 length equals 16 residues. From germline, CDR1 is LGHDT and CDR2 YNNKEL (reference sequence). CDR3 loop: CASSRERGGSYNEQFF. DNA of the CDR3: TGTGCCAGCAGCCGCGAGCGGGGGGGCTCCTACAATGAGCAGTTCTTC.

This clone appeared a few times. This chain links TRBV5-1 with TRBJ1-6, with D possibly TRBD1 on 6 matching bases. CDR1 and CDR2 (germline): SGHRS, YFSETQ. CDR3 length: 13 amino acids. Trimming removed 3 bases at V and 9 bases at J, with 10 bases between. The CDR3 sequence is CASSSDSGSPLHF. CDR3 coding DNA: TGCGCCAGCAGCTCGGACAGCGGTTCACCCCTCCACTTT.

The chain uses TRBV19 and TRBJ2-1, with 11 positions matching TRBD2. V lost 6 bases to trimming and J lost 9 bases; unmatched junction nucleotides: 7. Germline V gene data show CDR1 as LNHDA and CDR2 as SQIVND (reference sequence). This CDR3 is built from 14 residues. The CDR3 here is CASRLAGGQGEQFF. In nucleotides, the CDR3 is TGTGCCAGTAGATTAGCGGGGGGGCAAGGTGAGCAGTTCTTC.

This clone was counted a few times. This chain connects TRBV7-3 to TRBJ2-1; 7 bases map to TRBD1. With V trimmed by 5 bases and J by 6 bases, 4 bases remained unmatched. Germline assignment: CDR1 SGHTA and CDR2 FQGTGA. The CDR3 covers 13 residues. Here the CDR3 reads CASSADRVNEQFF. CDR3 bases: TGTGCCAGCAGCGCTGACAGGGTCAATGAGCAGTTCTTC.

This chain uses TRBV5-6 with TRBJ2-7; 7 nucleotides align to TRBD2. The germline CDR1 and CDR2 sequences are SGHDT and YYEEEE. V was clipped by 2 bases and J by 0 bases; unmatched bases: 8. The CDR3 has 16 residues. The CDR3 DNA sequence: TGTGCCAGCAGCTTTAAAGCGGGATCCCCCTCCTACGAGCAGTACTTC. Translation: CASSFKAGSPSYEQYF.

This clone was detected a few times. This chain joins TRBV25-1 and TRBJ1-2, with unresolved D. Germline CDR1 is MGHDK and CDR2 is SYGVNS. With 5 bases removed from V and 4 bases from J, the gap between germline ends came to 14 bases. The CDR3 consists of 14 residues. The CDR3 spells CASSSPGSIYGYTF. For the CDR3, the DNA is TGTGCCAGCAGTTCCCCGGGGTCGATCTATGGCTACACCTTC.

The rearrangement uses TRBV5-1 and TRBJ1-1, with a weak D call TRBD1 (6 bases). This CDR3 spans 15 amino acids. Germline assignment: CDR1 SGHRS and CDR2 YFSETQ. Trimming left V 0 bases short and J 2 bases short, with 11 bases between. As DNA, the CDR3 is TGCGCCAGCAGCTTGGCGGGGGGGCTTAACACTGAAGCTTTCTTT. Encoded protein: CASSLAGGLNTEAFF.

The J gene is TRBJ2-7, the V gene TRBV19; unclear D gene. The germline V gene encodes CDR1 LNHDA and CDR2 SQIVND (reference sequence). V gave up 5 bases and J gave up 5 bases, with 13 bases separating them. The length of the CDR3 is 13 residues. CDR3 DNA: TGTGCCAGTAGTTACATTCTCAGCGACGAGCAGTACTTC. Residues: CASSYILSDEQYF.

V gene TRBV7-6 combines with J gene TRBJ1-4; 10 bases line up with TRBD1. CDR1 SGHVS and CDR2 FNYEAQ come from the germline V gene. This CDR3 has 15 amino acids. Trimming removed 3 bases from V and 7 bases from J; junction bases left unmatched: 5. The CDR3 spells CASSLTGGLFEKLFF. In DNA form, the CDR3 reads TGTGCCAGCAGCTTGACAGGGGGCCTTTTTGAAAAACTGTTTTTT.

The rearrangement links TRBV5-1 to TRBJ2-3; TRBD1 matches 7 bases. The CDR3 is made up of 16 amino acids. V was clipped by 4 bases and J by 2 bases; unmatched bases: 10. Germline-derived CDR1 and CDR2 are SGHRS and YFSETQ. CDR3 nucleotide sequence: TGCGCCAGCAGCAGACAGGGTCCTCCCCTCACAGATACGCAGTATTTT. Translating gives CASSRQGPPLTDTQYF.

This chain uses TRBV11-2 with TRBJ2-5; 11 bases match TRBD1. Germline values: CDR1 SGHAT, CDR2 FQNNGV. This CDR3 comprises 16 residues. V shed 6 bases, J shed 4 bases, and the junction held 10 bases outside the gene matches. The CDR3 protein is CASRRGQGATGETQYF. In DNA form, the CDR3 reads TGTGCCAGCAGAAGAGGACAGGGGGCCACGGGAGAGACCCAGTACTTC. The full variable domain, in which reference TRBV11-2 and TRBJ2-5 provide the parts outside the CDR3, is EAGVAQSPRYKIIEKRQSVAFWCNPISGHATLYWYQQILGQGPKLLIQFQNNGVVDDSQLPKDRFSAERLKGVDSTLKIQPAKLEDSAVYLCASRRGQGATGETQYFGPGTRLLVL.

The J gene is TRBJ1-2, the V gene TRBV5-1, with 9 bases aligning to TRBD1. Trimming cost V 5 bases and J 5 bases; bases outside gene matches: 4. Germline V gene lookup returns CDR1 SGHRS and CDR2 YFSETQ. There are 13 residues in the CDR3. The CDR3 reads CASSWTGDYGYTF. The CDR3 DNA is TGCGCCAGCAGTTGGACAGGGGATTATGGCTACACCTTC.

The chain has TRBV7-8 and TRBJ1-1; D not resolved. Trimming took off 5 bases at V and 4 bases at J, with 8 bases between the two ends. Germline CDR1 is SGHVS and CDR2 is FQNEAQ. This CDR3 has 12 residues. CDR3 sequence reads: CASSAPGTEAFF. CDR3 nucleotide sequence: TGTGCCAGCAGCGCCCCGGGCACTGAAGCTTTCTTT.

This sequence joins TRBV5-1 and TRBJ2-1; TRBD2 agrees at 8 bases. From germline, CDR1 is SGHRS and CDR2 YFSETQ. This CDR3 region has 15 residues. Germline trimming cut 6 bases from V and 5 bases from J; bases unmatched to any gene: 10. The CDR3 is CASTPAGAADNEQFF. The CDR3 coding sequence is TGCGCCAGCACCCCAGCGGGAGCGGCGGACAATGAGCAGTTCTTC.

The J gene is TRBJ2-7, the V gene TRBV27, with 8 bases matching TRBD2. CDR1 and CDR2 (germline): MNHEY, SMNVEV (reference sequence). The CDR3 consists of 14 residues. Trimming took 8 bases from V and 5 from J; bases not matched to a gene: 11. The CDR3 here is CASRRGGLGHEQYF. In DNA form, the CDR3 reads TGTGCCAGCCGTCGGGGGGGCCTTGGCCACGAGCAGTACTTC.

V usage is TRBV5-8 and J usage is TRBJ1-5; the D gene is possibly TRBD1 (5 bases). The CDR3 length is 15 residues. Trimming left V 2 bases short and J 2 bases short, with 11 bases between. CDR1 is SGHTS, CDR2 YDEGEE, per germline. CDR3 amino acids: CASSFWGVRNQPQHF. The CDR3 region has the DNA TGTGCCAGCAGCTTCTGGGGCGTCCGCAATCAGCCCCAGCATTTT.

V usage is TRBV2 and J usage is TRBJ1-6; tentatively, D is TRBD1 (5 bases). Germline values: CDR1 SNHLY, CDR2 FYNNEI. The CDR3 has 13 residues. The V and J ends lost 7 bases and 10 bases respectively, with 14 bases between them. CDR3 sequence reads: CASKLAGRSPLHF. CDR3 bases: TGTGCCAGCAAGTTGGCAGGGAGGTCACCCCTCCACTTT.

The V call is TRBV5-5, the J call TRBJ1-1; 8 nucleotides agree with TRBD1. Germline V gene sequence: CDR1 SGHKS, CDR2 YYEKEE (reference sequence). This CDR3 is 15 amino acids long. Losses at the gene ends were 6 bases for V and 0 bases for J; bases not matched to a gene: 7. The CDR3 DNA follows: TGTGCCAGCACTACAGGGGGAAAAATGAACACTGAAGCTTTCTTT. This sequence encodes CASTTGGKMNTEAFF.

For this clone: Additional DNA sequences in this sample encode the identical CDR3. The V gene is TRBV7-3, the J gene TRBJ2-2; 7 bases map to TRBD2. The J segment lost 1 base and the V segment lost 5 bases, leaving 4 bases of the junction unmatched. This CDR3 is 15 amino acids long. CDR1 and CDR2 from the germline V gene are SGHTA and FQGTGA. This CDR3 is CASSPPGGNTGELFF. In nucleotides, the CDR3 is TGTGCCAGCAGCCCCCCGGGGGGGAACACCGGGGAGCTGTTTTTT.

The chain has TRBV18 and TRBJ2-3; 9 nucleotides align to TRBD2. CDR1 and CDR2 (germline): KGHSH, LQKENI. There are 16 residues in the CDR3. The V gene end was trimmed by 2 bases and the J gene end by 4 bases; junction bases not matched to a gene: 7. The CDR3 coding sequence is TGTGCCAGCTCACCAGGCGGGGGGGCCCTAGCAGATACGCAGTATTTT. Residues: CASSPGGGALADTQYF. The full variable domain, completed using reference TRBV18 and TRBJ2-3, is NAGVMQNPRHLVRRRGQEARLRCSPMKGHSHVYWYRQLPEEGLKFMVYLQKENIIDESGMPKERFSAEFPKEGPSILRIQQVVRGDSAAYFCASSPGGGALADTQYFGPGTRLTVL.

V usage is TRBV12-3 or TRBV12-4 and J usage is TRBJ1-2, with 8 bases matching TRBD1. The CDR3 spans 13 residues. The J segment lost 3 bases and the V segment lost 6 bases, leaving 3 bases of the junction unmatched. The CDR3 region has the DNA TGTGCCAGCAGACCAGGGGGCCACTATGGCTACACCTTC. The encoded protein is CASRPGGHYGYTF.

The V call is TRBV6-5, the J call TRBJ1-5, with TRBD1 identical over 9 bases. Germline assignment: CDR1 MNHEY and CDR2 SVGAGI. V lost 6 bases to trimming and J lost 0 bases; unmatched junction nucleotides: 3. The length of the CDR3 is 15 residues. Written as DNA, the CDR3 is TGTGCCAGCAGACAGGGGGCCTATAGCAATCAGCCCCAGCATTTT. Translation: CASRQGAYSNQPQHF.

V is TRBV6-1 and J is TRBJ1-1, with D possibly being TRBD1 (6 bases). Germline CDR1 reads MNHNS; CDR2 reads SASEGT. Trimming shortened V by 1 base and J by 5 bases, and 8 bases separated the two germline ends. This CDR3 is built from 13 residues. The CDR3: CASSEVQGTEAFF. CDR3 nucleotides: TGTGCCAGCAGTGAAGTCCAGGGGACTGAAGCTTTCTTT.

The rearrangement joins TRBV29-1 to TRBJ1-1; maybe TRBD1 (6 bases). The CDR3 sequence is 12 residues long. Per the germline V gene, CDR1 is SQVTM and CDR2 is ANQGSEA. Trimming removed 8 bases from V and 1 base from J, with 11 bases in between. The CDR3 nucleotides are TGCAGCCTCGGACAGTCGAACACTGAAGCTTTCTTT. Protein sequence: CSLGQSNTEAFF.

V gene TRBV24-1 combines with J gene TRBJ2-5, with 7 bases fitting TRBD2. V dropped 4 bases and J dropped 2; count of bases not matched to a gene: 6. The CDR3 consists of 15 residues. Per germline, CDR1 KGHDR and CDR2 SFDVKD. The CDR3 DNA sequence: TGTGCCACCAGTGACCGGGGACTAAAACAAGAGACCCAGTACTTC. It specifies CATSDRGLKQETQYF.